A single sample is the source of the 30 T cell receptor beta chains below, sequenced in a study of CD8 T cells in Susac syndrome. RNA totalling roughly 0.5 to 1 ug underwent reverse transcription with random hexamers. TCRdb re-analysed the immunoSEQ multiplex PCR reads in MiXCR, keeping a single row per CDR3 protein. The sample gives more than 150,000 distinct CDR3 sequences, around 95% of which show up once; around 0.15% is in the top ten. Input material: CD8+ T cells from PBMCs. The receptors were sampled from a human donor with multiple sclerosis.

CDR3 region: CASRNRGGAGANVLTF. The CDR3 nucleotides read TGTGCCAGCAGGAACAGGGGGGGCGCTGGGGCCAACGTCCTGACTTTC. The chain carries TRBV28 and TRBJ2-6; tentative D call: TRBD1 (8 bases). Deletions cut 6 bases from V and 2 bases from J, with 14 bases between. CDR1 is MDHEN and CDR2 is SYDVKM in the germline V gene. This CDR3 contains 16 residues.

The J gene is TRBJ2-2, the V gene TRBV12-5; D gene ambiguous. The V end lost 1 base, the J end lost 6 bases, and 9 bases lay between the germline ends. Germline CDR1 is LGHNT and CDR2 is FRNRAP. CDR3 size: 14 residues. The CDR3 loop is CASGLAPWPGELFF. CDR3 DNA: TGTGCTAGTGGTTTGGCCCCCTGGCCCGGGGAGCTGTTTTTT.

The CDR3 is CSVGGQSSGNTIYF. The CDR3 DNA sequence: TGCAGCGTTGGGGGACAGAGCTCTGGAAACACCATATATTTT. The V gene is TRBV29-1, the J gene TRBJ1-3; 7 bases are a match to TRBD1. The junction had 3 bases not matched to a gene; V was cut back by 4 bases and J by 0 bases. In germline, CDR1 is SQVTM, CDR2 ANQGSEA. There are 14 residues in the CDR3.

This clonotype was seen just once. The chain has TRBV9 and TRBJ1-1, with 8 nucleotides matching TRBD1. Germline CDR1 and CDR2: SGDLS and YYNGEE. The CDR3 covers 14 residues. J lost 8 bases, V lost 0 bases, and 6 bases had no gene match. As DNA, the CDR3 is TGTGCCAGCAGCGTAGACCAGGGGGCGGACGAAGCTTTCTTT. This encodes CASSVDQGADEAFF.

This sequence joins TRBV7-9 and TRBJ1-5, with D unclear. The germline gives CDR1 SEHNR, CDR2 FQNEAQ (reference sequence). The CDR3 totals 14 residues. Trimming took 5 bases from V and 5 from J, leaving 13 bases between them. CDR3 nucleotides: TGTGCCAGCAGCCCGCTTTTAGGAGATCAGCCCCAGCATTTT. Translated: CASSPLLGDQPQHF.

This clonotype appeared a single time. This chain links TRBV12-3 or TRBV12-4 with TRBJ2-3; D call uncertain. CDR3 length: 15 residues. Trimming shortened V by 4 bases and J by 6 bases, and 17 bases separated the two germline ends. CDR3 region: CASSSSGRSTDTQYF. The CDR3 DNA reads as TGTGCCAGCAGTTCCTCTGGCCGATCCACGGATACGCAGTATTTT.

The chain employs TRBV6-5 and TRBJ2-5; D possibly corresponds to TRBD2 (6 bases). Trimming left V 5 bases short and J 5 bases short, with 15 bases between. The CDR3 extends over 14 amino acids. Per germline, CDR1 MNHEY and CDR2 SVGAGI. CDR3 coding DNA: TGTGCCAGCAGTCCCCCGGGAGACACGGAGACCCAGTACTTC. Translation: CASSPPGDTETQYF.

The chain carries TRBV29-1 and TRBJ2-2, with unresolved D. CDR3 size: 14 residues. Germline CDR1 SQVTM, CDR2 ANQGSEA. Trimming took off 2 bases at V and 2 bases at J, with 9 bases between the two ends. Here the CDR3 DNA reads TGCAGCGTTGAATTGCAGCCTAACACCGGGGAGCTGTTTTTT. It yields the protein CSVELQPNTGELFF.

This rearrangement joins TRBV3-1 to TRBJ2-1; 12 bases are shared with TRBD2. Unmatched junction bases numbered 10, after V lost 5 bases and J lost 8 bases. Germline V gene data show CDR1 as LGHDT and CDR2 as YNNKEL (reference sequence). This CDR3 is built from 16 residues. The CDR3 region has the DNA TGTGCCAGCAGCGATCCGGGGACTAGCGGGCTTCATGAGCAGTTCTTC. Amino acids: CASSDPGTSGLHEQFF.

V is TRBV13 and J is TRBJ2-1; 14 bases line up with TRBD2. Per the germline V gene, CDR1 is PRHDT and CDR2 is FYEKMQ (reference sequence). The trim removed 5 bases at V and 5 bases at J, leaving 2 bases unmatched. There are 15 residues in the CDR3. The DNA for the CDR3 is TGTGCCAGCAGCCCGGGACTAGCGGGGGACAATGAGCAGTTCTTC. It specifies CASSPGLAGDNEQFF.

The chain couples TRBV4-1 to TRBJ2-3; 9 bases match TRBD1. The CDR3 extends over 13 amino acids. The V segment lost 8 bases and the J segment 0 bases; nucleotides outside the gene matches: 0. CDR1 is MGHRA, CDR2 YSYEKL, per germline. In nucleotides, the CDR3 is TGCGCCAGCGGGACAGGGAGCACAGATACGCAGTATTTT. This encodes CASGTGSTDTQYF.

There are a few counts of this clonotype. The V call is TRBV7-9, the J call TRBJ2-7, with 9 bases matching TRBD1. The junction had 7 bases not matched to a gene; V was cut back by 5 bases and J by 5 bases. This CDR3 is 14 amino acids long. Germline-derived CDR1 and CDR2 are SEHNR and FQNEAQ (reference sequence). In nucleotides, the CDR3 is TGTGCCAGCAGCCTAGGGGACAGGGTCAACGAGCAGTACTTC. Amino acid sequence: CASSLGDRVNEQYF.

The chain employs TRBV2 and TRBJ1-4; possibly TRBD1 for D (5 bases). The ends were cut back, 1 base at V and 8 bases at J, with 14 bases in the middle. The CDR3 consists of 15 residues. CDR1 SNHLY and CDR2 FYNNEI come from the germline V gene. CDR3 coding DNA: TGTGCCAGCAGTGAAGAAGGCGGGGCGGGCGAAAAACTGTTTTTT. Its protein is CASSEEGGAGEKLFF.

The chain employs TRBV5-1 and TRBJ2-7; D is perhaps TRBD1 (5 bases). The CDR3 length is 11 residues. V shed 7 bases and J shed 0 bases, with 5 bases lying between them. Germline V gene lookup returns CDR1 SGHRS and CDR2 YFSETQ. The CDR3 loop reads CASGHSYEQYF. The CDR3 coding sequence is TGCGCCAGCGGACACTCCTACGAGCAGTACTTC.

The rearrangement joins TRBV25-1 to TRBJ2-5; 10 bases fit TRBD1. The CDR3 loop spans 16 amino acids. Germline values: CDR1 MGHDK, CDR2 SYGVNS. With 1 base clipped from V and 5 bases from J, the junction kept 7 bases outside the gene matches. In DNA, the CDR3 is TGTGCCAGCAGTGAATGGGACAGGGGAGGTTGGGAGACCCAGTACTTC. Translating gives CASSEWDRGGWETQYF.

The CDR3 region is CATSRSRRDRGETQYF. In nucleotides, the CDR3 is TGTGCCACCAGCAGATCAAGACGGGACAGAGGGGAGACCCAGTACTTC. The chain employs TRBV15 and TRBJ2-5, with 7 bases that match TRBD1. The V gene's germline CDR1 is LNHNV and CDR2 YYDKDF (reference sequence). This CDR3 spans 16 amino acids. Germline trimming cut 2 bases from V and 5 bases from J; bases unmatched to any gene: 11.

The gene calls are TRBV6-5 and TRBJ1-2; 7 nucleotides match TRBD1. This CDR3 has 15 residues. With 6 bases clipped from V and 4 bases from J, the junction kept 11 bases outside the gene matches. From germline, CDR1 is MNHEY and CDR2 SVGAGI. The CDR3: CASRLTGDILYGYTF. As DNA, the CDR3 is TGTGCCAGCAGACTCACAGGGGACATACTCTATGGCTACACCTTC.

The V gene is TRBV3-1, the J gene TRBJ1-5, with D tentatively TRBD1 (5 bases). Looked up from germline, CDR1 is LGHDT and CDR2 is YNNKEL (reference sequence). The CDR3 consists of 15 residues. Trimming removed 1 base from V and 3 bases from J, with 10 bases in between. This CDR3 reads CASSQAGEPNQPQHF. CDR3 nucleotide sequence: TGTGCCAGCAGCCAAGCGGGGGAACCCAATCAGCCCCAGCATTTT.

The rearrangement joins TRBV24-1 to TRBJ2-3; no clear D. CDR1 is KGHDR, CDR2 SFDVKD, per germline. The CDR3 sequence is 13 residues long. V lost 4 bases to trimming and J lost 4 bases, with 8 bases between them. The CDR3 sequence: CATSEEVSDTQYF. DNA for the CDR3: TGTGCCACCAGTGAAGAGGTATCAGATACGCAGTATTTT.

As DNA, the CDR3 is TGTGCCAGCAGCCAACTTGGCCAGGGGGACACAGATACGCAGTATTTT. Translating it yields CASSQLGQGDTDTQYF. The rearrangement joins TRBV3-1 to TRBJ2-3; 7 bases are shared with TRBD1. The CDR3 loop spans 16 amino acids. V was pared by 2 bases and J by 2 bases, with 7 bases of the junction left unmatched. The V gene's germline CDR1 is LGHDT and CDR2 YNNKEL (reference sequence).

CDR3 sequence (DNA): TGTGCCAGCAGCTTAGAGGGACAGGGGTTCTACGAGCAGTACTTC. The encoded protein is CASSLEGQGFYEQYF. The rearrangement joins TRBV7-2 to TRBJ2-7; 10 nucleotides match TRBD1. V trimming: 1 base; J trimming: 3 bases; junction bases outside the gene matches: 3. The CDR3 spans 15 residues. CDR1 is SGHTA, CDR2 FQGNSA, per germline.

The chain is built from TRBV7-9 and TRBJ1-5, with D perhaps matching TRBD1 (5 bases). The CDR3 runs 14 residues. Deletions cut 4 bases from V and 5 bases from J, with 12 bases between. CDR1 is SEHNR and CDR2 is FQNEAQ in the germline V gene (reference sequence). The CDR3 is CASSWTDSDQPQHF. The DNA for the CDR3 is TGTGCCAGCAGCTGGACCGACAGCGATCAGCCCCAGCATTTT. Combining the CDR3 with reference TRBV7-9 and TRBJ1-5 gives the whole variable domain DTGVSQNPRHKITKRGQNVTFRCDPISEHNRLYWYRQTLGQGPEFLTYFQNEAQLEKSRLLSDRFSAERPKGSFSTLEIQRTEQGDSAMYLCASSWTDSDQPQHFGDGTRLSIL.

This clonotype was seen a single time. The chain joins TRBV5-6 to TRBJ2-1; 9 bases fit TRBD2. Germline V gene lookup returns CDR1 SGHDT and CDR2 YYEEEE. With 0 bases clipped from V and 8 bases from J, the junction kept 6 bases outside the gene matches. The CDR3 runs to 15 residues. The CDR3 coding sequence is TGTGCCAGCAGCTTGGGCGGGGGGGCCTTCGATGAGCAGTTCTTC. Translated: CASSLGGGAFDEQFF.

V is TRBV7-9 and J is TRBJ2-7; 8 bases map to TRBD1. V was clipped by 6 bases and J by 2 bases; unmatched bases: 6. The germline gives CDR1 SEHNR, CDR2 FQNEAQ (reference sequence). This CDR3 contains 14 residues. The CDR3 is CASRVGQGPYEQYF. CDR3 nucleotides: TGTGCCAGCAGGGTCGGACAGGGTCCCTACGAGCAGTACTTC.

The chain joins TRBV15 to TRBJ1-2, with no clear D. V was clipped by 0 bases and J by 8 bases, with 13 bases between them. Germline V CDR1 and CDR2: LNHNV, YYDKDF (reference sequence). The CDR3 has 14 amino acids. CDR3 bases: TGTGCCACCAGCAGAGATCGCCCGAAGTACGGCTACACCTTC. It yields the protein CATSRDRPKYGYTF.

The genes are TRBV27 and TRBJ2-1; 8 nucleotides align to TRBD2. The CDR3 length is 15 residues. CDR1 MNHEY and CDR2 SMNVEV come from the germline V gene (reference sequence). The trim removed 3 bases at V and 3 bases at J, leaving 4 bases unmatched. This CDR3 is CASSFRGGGYNEQFF. In DNA, the CDR3 is TGTGCCAGCAGTTTTCGGGGGGGCGGCTACAATGAGCAGTTCTTC.

CDR3 residues: CASSEGDSYEQYF. The CDR3 nucleotides are TGTGCCAGCAGTGAGGGTGACTCCTACGAGCAGTACTTC. This chain links TRBV2 with TRBJ2-7; D call uncertain. The V end lost 3 bases, the J end lost 0 bases, and 6 bases lay between the germline ends. This CDR3 has 13 amino acids. The germline V gene encodes CDR1 SNHLY and CDR2 FYNNEI.

V usage is TRBV27 and J usage is TRBJ2-7, with D possibly TRBD2 on 6 matching bases. Per germline, CDR1 MNHEY and CDR2 SMNVEV (reference sequence). Trimming shortened V by 3 bases and J by 4 bases, and 10 bases separated the two germline ends. The CDR3 is 13 amino acids. CDR3 nucleotides: TGTGCCAGCAGTTTGGGTAGCGGATACGAGCAGTACGTC. Its protein is CASSLGSGYEQYV.

The rearrangement uses TRBV7-9 and TRBJ2-7; D is unresolved. V shed 6 bases and J shed 3 bases, with 9 bases lying between them. CDR1 and CDR2 (germline): SEHNR, FQNEAQ (reference sequence). The CDR3 extends over 12 amino acids. CDR3 nucleotides: TGTGCCAGCAGGTCGGGCCTCTACGAGCAGTACTTC. It codes for CASRSGLYEQYF.

CDR3 sequence reads: CAWRGMNTEAFF. The CDR3 DNA is TGTGCCTGGAGGGGGATGAACACTGAAGCTTTCTTT. The chain carries TRBV30 and TRBJ1-1; D call uncertain. CDR1 GTSNPN and CDR2 SVGIG come from the germline V gene (reference sequence). The CDR3 contains 12 residues. Trimming took off 3 bases at V and 0 bases at J, with 5 bases between the two ends.